The clone carrying this T cell receptor beta chain was counted a few times. No antigen is known for it. The sample originates from a study of T-cell memory formation after mild COVID-19. TCRdb re-called the 5' RACE reads with MiXCR, one entry per CDR3 protein. Of some 320,000 distinct CDR3 sequences listed, 14% were seen once; the top ten hold roughly 23%. Findings and caveats of the study: A balance of CD4 and CD8 characterized clones contracting day 15 to 85, whereas later expanders leaned CD4+. Within pre-infection memory, some responding clones were found, suggesting cross-reactive memory joined. Confirmation was lacking for SARS-CoV-2 specificity of second-wave clones that peaked on day 37. Mainly in CM and EM were contracting CD4+ clones; CD8+ were in EMRA.

The sequence was obtained from a young man who had mild COVID-19 (a few samples of this study predate the infection). Cell type and time point are not known. The material sequenced was PBMCs or a T cell subset sorted from them (not recorded which).

DNA for the CDR3: TGTGCCAGCTCACCAGGACAGGGGGTAAATTCACCCCTCCACTTT. Protein sequence: CASSPGQGVNSPLHF. V and J are TRBV18 and TRBJ1-6, with TRBD1 matching over 10 bases. The CDR3 extends over 15 amino acids. Germline V gives CDR1 KGHSH, CDR2 LQKENI. The V gene end was trimmed by 2 bases and the J gene end by 7 bases; junction bases not matched to a gene: 2.